The 2 T cell receptor beta chains in this list originate from one sample, sequenced in a study of blood T cell repertoires in COVID-19. Method: immunoSEQ multiplex PCR; TCRdb's copy keeps in-frame clones and lacks some. This table has 120,000 or so clones, about 87% appearing once. The sample consisted of peripheral blood. These receptors were taken from a woman aged 60-70 years with acute or convalescent COVID-19.

V usage is TRBV18 and J usage is TRBJ2-1; D possibly corresponds to TRBD1 (6 bases). Germline CDR1 reads KGHSH; CDR2 reads LQKENI. The CDR3 has 14 residues. V was clipped by 5 bases and J by 1 base, with 9 bases between them. CDR3 in DNA: TGTGCCAGCTCATTGACAGGTTCCTACAATGAGCAGTTCTTC. Protein product: CASSLTGSYNEQFF.

The chain is built from TRBV21-1 and TRBJ2-5; the table's D call, TRBD1, has no DNA check behind it. TRBV21-1 is a listed pseudogene. The CDR3 has 19 amino acids. The CDR3 DNA reads as TGTGCCAGCAGAAGTTTGACAGGGGGCGGCCTCCACTCCCAAGAGACCCAGTACTTC. Its protein product is CASRSLTGGGLHSQETQYF.